Below, one T cell receptor (beta chain) is given with its context. What it binds is not known. Profiled with immunoSEQ multiplex PCR; TCRdb holds only in-frame clones, not every one. The table has over a million clones, over 95% seen once. Germline V CDR1 and CDR2: MNHEY, SVGAGI. With V trimmed by 5 bases and J by 3 bases, 7 bases remained unmatched. The CDR3 totals 15 residues. This sample was included in a study of shared clonotypes between healthy human individuals. Study-level background: Each donor had three CD4 naive, three CD4 memory, two CD8 naive and one CD8 memory plate.

General observations from the study: Owing to a small donor count, the genetic and exposure-history diversity represented was limited. Naive CD4 clonotype sharing across several donors was around 5%.

V is TRBV6-5 and J is TRBJ1-5, with 7 bases fitting TRBD1. The TCR was taken from a man aged 25 to 40 in good health. Input material: naive CD4+ T cells sorted from blood. Subset in this sample: CD45RA+ positively selected. The CDR3 coding sequence is TGTGCCAGCAGTCGAAGGGGGCTTGACAATCAGCCCCAGCATTTT. It yields the protein CASSRRGLDNQPQHF.